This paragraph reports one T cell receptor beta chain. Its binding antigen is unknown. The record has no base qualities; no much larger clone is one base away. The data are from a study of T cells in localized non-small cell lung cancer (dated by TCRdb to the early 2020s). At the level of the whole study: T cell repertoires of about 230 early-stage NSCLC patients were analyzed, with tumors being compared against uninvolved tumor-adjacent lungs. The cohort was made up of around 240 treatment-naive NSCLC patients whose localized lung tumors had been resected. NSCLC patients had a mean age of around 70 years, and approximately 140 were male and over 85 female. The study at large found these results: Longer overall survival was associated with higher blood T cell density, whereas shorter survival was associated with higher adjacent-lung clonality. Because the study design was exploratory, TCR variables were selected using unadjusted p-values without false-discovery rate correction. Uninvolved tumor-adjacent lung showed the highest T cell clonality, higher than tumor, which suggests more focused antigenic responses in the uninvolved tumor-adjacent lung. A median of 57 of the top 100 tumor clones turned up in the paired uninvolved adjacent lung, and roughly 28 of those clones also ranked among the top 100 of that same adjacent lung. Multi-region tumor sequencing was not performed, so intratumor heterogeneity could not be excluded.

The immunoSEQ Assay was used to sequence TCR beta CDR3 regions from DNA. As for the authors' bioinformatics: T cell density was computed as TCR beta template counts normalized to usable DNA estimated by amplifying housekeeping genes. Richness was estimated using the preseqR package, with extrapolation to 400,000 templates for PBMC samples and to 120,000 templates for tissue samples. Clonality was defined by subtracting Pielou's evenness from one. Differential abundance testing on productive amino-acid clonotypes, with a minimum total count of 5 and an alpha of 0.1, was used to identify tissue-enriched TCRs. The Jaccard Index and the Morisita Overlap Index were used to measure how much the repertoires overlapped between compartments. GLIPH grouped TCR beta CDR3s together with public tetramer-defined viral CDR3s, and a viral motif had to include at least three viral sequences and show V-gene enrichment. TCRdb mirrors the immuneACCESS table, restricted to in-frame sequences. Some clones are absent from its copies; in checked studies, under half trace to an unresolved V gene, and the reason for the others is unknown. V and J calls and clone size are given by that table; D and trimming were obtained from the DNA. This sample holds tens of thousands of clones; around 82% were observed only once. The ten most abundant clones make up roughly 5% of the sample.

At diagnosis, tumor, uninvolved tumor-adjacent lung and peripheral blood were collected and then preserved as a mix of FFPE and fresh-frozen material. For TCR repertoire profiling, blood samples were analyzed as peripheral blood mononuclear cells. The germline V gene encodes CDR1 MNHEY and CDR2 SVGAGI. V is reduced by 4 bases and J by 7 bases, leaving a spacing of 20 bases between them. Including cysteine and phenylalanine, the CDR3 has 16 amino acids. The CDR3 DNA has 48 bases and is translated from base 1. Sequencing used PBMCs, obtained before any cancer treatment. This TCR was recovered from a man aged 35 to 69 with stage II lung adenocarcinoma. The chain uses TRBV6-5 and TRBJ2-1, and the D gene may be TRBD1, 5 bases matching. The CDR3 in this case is CASSSRRGPYSNEQFF. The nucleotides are TGTGCCAGCAGTTCCCGAAGGGGTCCCTACTCTAATGAGCAGTTCTTC.